Listed here are 6 T cell receptor beta chains from one sample, sequenced in a study of cytomegalovirus exposure and HLA in healthy donors. Vbeta (60) and Jbeta (13) primers were used in the PCR. TCRdb's copy holds only in-frame clones and misses some; the assay was immunoSEQ multiplex PCR. The top ten hold 1.6% of the sample, which has about 59,000 clones, around 83% seen once. The sample consisted of PBMCs. Receptor source: a human donor in good health.

The gene calls are TRBV7-8 and TRBJ2-5, with TRBD1 as a possible D gene (5 bases). The DNA matches TRBJ2-7 better at its end, which makes the J call doubtful. The germline CDR1 and CDR2 sequences are SGHVS and FQNEAQ. The CDR3 is 14 amino acids. In nucleotides, the CDR3 is TGTGCCAGCAGCTTAACCAGGGCCCCCTACGAGCAGTACTTC. This gives the protein CASSLTRAPYEQYF.

This clone was picked up one time. V gene TRBV10-3 combines with J gene TRBJ1-2; D might be TRBD1 (6 bases). The V gene's germline CDR1 is ENHRY and CDR2 SYGVKD. The V and J ends lost 8 bases and 3 bases respectively, with 10 bases between them. The CDR3 sequence is 12 residues long. Written as DNA, the CDR3 is TGTGCCATCTGGCCAGGGGACTATGGCTACACCTTC. This gives the protein CAIWPGDYGYTF.

The table lists this clone with a few counts. This chain uses TRBV6-5 with TRBJ2-5; 8 nucleotides align to TRBD2. After removal of 5 bases from V and 6 bases from J, the junction contained 11 bases not matched to a gene. CDR3 length: 15 residues. Germline-derived CDR1 and CDR2 are MNHEY and SVGAGI. The CDR3 sequence is CASSMMGLVGKTQYF. Written as DNA, the CDR3 is TGTGCCAGCAGTATGATGGGACTAGTAGGCAAGACCCAGTACTTC.

The rearrangement joins TRBV10-3 to TRBJ1-1; TRBD1 aligns across 7 bases. The CDR3 spans 15 residues. Germline CDR1 and CDR2: ENHRY and SYGVKD. Unmatched junction bases numbered 8, after V lost 4 bases and J lost 3 bases. CDR3 residues: CAISGTNRGDTEAFF. The CDR3 DNA is TGTGCCATCAGTGGGACGAACAGGGGAGACACTGAAGCTTTCTTT.

This clone came up a few times. J is TRBJ1-2 and V is TRBV28; D is possibly TRBD1 (6 bases). The CDR3 spans 14 residues. The germline CDR1 and CDR2 sequences are MDHEN and SYDVKM. V was clipped by 8 bases and J by 0 bases, with 13 bases between them. Written as DNA, the CDR3 is TGTGCCAGCCTCCGGGCAGGGGCTAACTATGGCTACACCTTC. Translating gives CASLRAGANYGYTF.

The chain couples TRBV5-6 to TRBJ2-2; D may be TRBD2 (6 bases). The length of the CDR3 is 16 residues. V dropped 4 bases and J dropped 0 bases, with 13 bases sitting between them. Germline-derived CDR1 and CDR2 are SGHDT and YYEEEE. The CDR3, as DNA: TGTGCCAGCAGCCCCTTCGGGGGAGCGAACACCGGGGAGCTGTTTTTT. Its protein product is CASSPFGGANTGELFF.